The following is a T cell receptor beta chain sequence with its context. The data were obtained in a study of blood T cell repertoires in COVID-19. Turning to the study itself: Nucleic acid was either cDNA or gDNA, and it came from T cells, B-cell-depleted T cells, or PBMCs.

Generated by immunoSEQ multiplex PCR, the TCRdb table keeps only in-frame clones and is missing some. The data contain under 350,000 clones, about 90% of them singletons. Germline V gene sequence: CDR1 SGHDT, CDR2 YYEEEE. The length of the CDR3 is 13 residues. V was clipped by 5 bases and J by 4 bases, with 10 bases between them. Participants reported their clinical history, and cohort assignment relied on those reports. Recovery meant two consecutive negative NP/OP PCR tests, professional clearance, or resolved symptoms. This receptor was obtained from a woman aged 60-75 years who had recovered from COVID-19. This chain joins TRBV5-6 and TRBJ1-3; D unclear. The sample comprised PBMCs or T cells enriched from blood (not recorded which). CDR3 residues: CASRPTPGNTIYF. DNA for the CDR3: TGTGCCAGCAGACCTACCCCGGGAAACACCATATATTTT.